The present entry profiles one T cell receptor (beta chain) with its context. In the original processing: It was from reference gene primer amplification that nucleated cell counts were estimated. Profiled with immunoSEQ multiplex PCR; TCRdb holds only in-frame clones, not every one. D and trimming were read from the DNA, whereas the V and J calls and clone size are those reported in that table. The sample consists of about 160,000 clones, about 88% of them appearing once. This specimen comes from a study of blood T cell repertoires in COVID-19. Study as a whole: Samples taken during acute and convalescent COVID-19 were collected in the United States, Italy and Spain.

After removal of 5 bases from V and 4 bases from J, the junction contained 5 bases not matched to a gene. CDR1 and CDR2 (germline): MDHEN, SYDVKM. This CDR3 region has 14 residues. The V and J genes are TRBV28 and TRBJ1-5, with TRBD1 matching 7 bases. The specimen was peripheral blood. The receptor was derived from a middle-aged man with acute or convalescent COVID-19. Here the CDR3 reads CASSPQGTNQPQHF. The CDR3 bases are TGTGCCAGCAGTCCACAGGGGACTAATCAGCCCCAGCATTTT.